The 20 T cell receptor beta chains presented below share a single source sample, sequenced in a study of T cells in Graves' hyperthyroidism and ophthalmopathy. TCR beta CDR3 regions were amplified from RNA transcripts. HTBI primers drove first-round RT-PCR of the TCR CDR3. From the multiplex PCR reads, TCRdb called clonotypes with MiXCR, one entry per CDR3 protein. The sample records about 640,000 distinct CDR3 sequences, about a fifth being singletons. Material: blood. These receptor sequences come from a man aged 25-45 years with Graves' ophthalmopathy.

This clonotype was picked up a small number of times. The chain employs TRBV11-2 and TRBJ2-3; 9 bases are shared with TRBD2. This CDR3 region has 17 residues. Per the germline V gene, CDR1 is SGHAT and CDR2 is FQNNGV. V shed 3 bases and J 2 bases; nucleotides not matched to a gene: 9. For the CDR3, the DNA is TGTGCCAGCAGCTTGTATTCTAGCGGGATTTACACAGATACGCAGTATTTT. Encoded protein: CASSLYSSGIYTDTQYF.

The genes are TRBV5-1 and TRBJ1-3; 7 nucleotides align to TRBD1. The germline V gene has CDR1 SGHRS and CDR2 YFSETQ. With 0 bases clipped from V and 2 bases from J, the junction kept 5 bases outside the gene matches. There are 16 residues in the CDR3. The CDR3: CASSLGDRATGNTIYF. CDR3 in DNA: TGCGCCAGCAGCTTGGGGGACAGAGCCACTGGAAACACCATATATTTT. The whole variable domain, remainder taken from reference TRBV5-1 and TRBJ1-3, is KAGVTQTPRYLIKTRGQQVTLSCSPISGHRSVSWYQQTPGQGLQFLFEYFSETQRNKGNFPGRFSGRQFSNSRSEMNVSTLELGDSALYLCASSLGDRATGNTIYFGEGSWLTVV.

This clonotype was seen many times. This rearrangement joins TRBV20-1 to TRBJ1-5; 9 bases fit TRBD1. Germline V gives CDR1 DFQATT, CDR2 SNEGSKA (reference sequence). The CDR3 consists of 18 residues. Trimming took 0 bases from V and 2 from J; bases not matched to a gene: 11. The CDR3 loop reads CSARDFGRTGVGNQPQHF. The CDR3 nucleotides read TGCAGTGCTAGAGATTTTGGCCGGACAGGGGTAGGCAATCAGCCCCAGCATTTT.

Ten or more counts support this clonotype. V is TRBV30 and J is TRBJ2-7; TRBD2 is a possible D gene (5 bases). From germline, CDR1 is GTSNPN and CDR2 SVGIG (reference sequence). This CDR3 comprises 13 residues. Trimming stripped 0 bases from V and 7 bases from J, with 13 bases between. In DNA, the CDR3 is TGTGCCTGGAGTGTAAGCAGAGGGTCGGAGCAGTACTTC. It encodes CAWSVSRGSEQYF.

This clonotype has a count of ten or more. CDR3 protein: CASGTGGPNQPQHF. The CDR3 nucleotides read TGTGCCAGCGGGACAGGGGGCCCGAATCAGCCCCAGCATTTT. The genes are TRBV3-1 and TRBJ1-5, with 12 bases identical to TRBD1. The CDR3 extends over 14 amino acids. The trim removed 8 bases at V and 4 bases at J, leaving 3 bases unmatched. The germline V gene has CDR1 LGHDT and CDR2 YNNKEL (reference sequence).

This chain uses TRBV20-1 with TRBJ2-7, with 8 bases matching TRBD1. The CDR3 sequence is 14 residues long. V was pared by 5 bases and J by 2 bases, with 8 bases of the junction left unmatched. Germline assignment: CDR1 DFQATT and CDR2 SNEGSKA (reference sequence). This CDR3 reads CSALTGDSTYEQYF. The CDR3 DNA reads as TGCAGTGCTCTGACAGGGGACTCAACCTACGAGCAGTACTTC.

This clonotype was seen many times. Here the CDR3 DNA reads TGCGCCAGCACGGATGACGGGGGTCCAACTAATGAAAAACTGTTTTTT. Protein: CASTDDGGPTNEKLFF. V gene TRBV4-1 combines with J gene TRBJ1-4, with a possible D match to TRBD1 (5 bases). The germline V gene encodes CDR1 MGHRA and CDR2 YSYEKL. The CDR3 totals 16 residues. V dropped 7 bases and J dropped 0 bases, with 15 bases sitting between them.

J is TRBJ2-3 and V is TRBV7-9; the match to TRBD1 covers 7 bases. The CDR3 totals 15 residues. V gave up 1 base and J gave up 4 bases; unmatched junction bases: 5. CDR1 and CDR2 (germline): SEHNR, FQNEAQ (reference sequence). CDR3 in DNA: TGTGCCAGCAGCTTAGTCAGGGGGTTTTCAGATACGCAGTATTTT. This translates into CASSLVRGFSDTQYF.

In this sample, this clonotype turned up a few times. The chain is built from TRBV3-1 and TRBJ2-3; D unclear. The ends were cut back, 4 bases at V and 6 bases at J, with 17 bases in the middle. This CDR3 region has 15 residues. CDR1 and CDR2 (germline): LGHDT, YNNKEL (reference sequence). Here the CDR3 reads CASSPSDLGADTQYF. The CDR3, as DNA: TGTGCCAGCAGCCCTTCGGACCTCGGAGCGGATACGCAGTATTTT.

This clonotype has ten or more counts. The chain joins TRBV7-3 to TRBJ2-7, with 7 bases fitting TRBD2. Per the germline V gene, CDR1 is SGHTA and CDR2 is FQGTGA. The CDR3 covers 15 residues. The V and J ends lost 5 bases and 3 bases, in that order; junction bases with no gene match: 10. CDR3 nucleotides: TGTGCCAGCAGCCCCTCGGGCGGGAGCTTCTACGAGCAGTACTTC. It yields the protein CASSPSGGSFYEQYF.

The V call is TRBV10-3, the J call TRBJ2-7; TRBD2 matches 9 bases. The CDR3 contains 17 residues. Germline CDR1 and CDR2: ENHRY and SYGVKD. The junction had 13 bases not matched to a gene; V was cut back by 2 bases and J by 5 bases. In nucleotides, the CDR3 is TGTGCCATCAGTGAGGGTCCTAGCGGGATCAATCGGGACGAGCAGTACTTC. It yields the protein CAISEGPSGINRDEQYF.

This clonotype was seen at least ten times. This chain's CDR3 is CASSLRLAATTDTQYF. For the CDR3, the DNA is TGTGCCAGCAGCCTTCGACTAGCGGCTACCACAGATACGCAGTATTTT. The chain links TRBV7-8 to TRBJ2-3; 9 positions match TRBD2. Germline values: CDR1 SGHVS, CDR2 FQNEAQ. This CDR3 has 16 amino acids. The V gene end was trimmed by 5 bases and the J gene end by 2 bases; junction bases not matched to a gene: 8.

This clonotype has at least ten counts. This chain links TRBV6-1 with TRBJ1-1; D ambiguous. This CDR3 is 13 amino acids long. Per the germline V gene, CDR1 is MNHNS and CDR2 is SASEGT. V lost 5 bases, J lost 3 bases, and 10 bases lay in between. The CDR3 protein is CASSPHPYTEAFF. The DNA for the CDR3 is TGTGCCAGCAGTCCCCACCCCTACACTGAAGCTTTCTTT.

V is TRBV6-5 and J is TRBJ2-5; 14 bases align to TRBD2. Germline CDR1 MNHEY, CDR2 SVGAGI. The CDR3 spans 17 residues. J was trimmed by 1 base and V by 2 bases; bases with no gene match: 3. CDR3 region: CASSYGTSGGPQETQYF. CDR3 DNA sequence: TGTGCCAGCAGTTACGGGACTAGCGGGGGCCCCCAAGAGACCCAGTACTTC.

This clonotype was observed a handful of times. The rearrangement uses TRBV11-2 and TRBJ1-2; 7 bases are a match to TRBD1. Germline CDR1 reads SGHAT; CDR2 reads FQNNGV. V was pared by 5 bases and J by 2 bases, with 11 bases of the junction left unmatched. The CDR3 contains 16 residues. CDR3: CASSQIRGIRNYGYTF. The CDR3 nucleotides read TGTGCCAGCAGCCAGATCAGGGGGATTAGGAACTATGGCTACACCTTC.

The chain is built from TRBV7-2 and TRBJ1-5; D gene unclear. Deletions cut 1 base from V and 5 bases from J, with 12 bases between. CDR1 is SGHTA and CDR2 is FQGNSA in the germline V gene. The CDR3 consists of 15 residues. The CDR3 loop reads CASSLVTEADQPQHF. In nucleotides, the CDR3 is TGTGCCAGCAGCTTAGTTACGGAGGCGGATCAGCCCCAGCATTTT.

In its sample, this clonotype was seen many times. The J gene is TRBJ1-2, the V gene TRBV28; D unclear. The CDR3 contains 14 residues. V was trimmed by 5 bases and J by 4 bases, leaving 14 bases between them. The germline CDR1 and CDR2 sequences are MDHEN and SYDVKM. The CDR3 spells CASSPGLSGYGYTF. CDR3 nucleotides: TGTGCCAGCAGTCCGGGTCTCTCGGGCTATGGCTACACCTTC.

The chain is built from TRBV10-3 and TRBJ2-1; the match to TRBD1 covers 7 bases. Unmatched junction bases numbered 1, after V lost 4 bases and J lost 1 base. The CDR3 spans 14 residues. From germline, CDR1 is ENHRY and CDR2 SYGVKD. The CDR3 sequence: CAISGQGSYNEQFF. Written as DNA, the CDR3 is TGTGCCATCAGTGGACAGGGTTCCTACAATGAGCAGTTCTTC.

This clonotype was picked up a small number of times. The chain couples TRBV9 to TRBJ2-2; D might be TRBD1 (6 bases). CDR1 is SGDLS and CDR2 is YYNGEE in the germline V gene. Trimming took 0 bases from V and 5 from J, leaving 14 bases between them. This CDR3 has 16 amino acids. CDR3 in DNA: TGTGCCAGCAGCGTAGCCTACAGGGCGAGGACCGGGGAGCTGTTTTTT. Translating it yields CASSVAYRARTGELFF.

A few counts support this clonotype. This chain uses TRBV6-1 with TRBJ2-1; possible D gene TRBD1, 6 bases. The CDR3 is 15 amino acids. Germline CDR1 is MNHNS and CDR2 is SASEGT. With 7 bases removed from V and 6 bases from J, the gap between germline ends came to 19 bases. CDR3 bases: TGTGCCAGCAACCTCCGGGCCCGAGGGGGCAATGAGCAGTTCTTC. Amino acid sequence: CASNLRARGGNEQFF.